This TCR beta chain originates from a study of regulatory T cells in long-lasting Graves disease. The time point is: newly diagnosed GD, antithyroid drugs for less than 3 months. Generation of the TCR library employed RNA extracted from PBMCs. The CDR3 spans 14 residues. Unmatched junction bases numbered 8, after V lost 5 bases and J lost 5 bases. The germline gives CDR1 MDHEN, CDR2 SYDVKM. Investigators prepared the TCR beta libraries by applying iRepertoire HTBI primers and Arm-PCR of CDR3 regions. The authors' processing: The identification of approximately 62 TRBV and around 15 TRBJ segments was made across samples. MiXCR, run by TCRdb on the multiplex PCR reads, gives a single entry per CDR3 protein. TCRdb's processing, not the authors', yielded these V and J calls. The table includes fewer than 350,000 distinct CDR3 sequences, about 20% detected once.

This sequence was found in a female donor with Graves disease. The source material was peripheral blood mononuclear cells (PBMCs), sampled at new diagnosis, from a patient treated with antithyroid drugs. The chain employs TRBV28 and TRBJ2-7, with TRBD1 matching over 8 bases. CDR3 loop: CASSTPGGVHEQYF. The CDR3 nucleotides are TGTGCCAGCAGTACTCCAGGGGGCGTACACGAGCAGTACTTC.